The 27 T cell receptor beta chains below come from one sample, sequenced in a study of cytomegalovirus exposure and HLA in healthy donors. The PCR contained 60 Vbeta and 13 Jbeta primers. TCRdb's copy holds only in-frame clones and misses some; the assay was immunoSEQ multiplex PCR. The sample yields under 150,000 clones, approximately 81% seen once. The sequenced sample was PBMCs. Receptors were obtained from a boy younger than 10 in good health and CMV-seronegative.

The rearrangement joins TRBV20-1 to TRBJ2-5; D unclear. V was shortened by 3 bases and J by 5 bases, with 7 bases between the two germline ends. Per the germline V gene, CDR1 is DFQATT and CDR2 is SNEGSKA (reference sequence). The CDR3 runs to 11 residues. CDR3 loop: CSASAAETQYF. DNA for the CDR3: TGCAGTGCTAGCGCCGCGGAGACCCAGTACTTC.

Comments on this clone: Its ends do not fully match the called genes, so a read error is possible. This chain's CDR3 is CSSSQGAPKTGKDYEQYF. For the CDR3, the DNA is TGTTCCAGCAGCCAGGGGGCCCCGAAGACAGGGAAAGACTACGAGCAGTACTTC. The chain carries TRBV7-9 and TRBJ2-7, with 8 bases aligning to TRBD1. The CDR3 has 18 residues. Germline V gene data show CDR1 as SEHNR and CDR2 as FQNEAQ (reference sequence).

The chain combines TRBV5-6 with TRBJ1-5; D is perhaps TRBD1 (5 bases). Trimming left V 0 bases short and J 6 bases short, with 19 bases between. CDR1 SGHDT and CDR2 YYEEEE come from the germline V gene. The CDR3 sequence is 17 residues long. Here the CDR3 reads CASSLGAGRDSAQPQHF. CDR3 in DNA: TGTGCCAGCAGCTTGGGTGCAGGGAGGGATTCAGCTCAGCCCCAGCATTTT.

The gene calls are TRBV5-4 and TRBJ2-5; TRBD1 aligns across 9 bases. CDR1 SGHNT and CDR2 YYREEE come from the germline V gene (reference sequence). V shed 3 bases and J 1 base; nucleotides not matched to a gene: 1. The CDR3 loop spans 14 amino acids. CDR3 residues: CASSSDRGQETQYF. CDR3 sequence (DNA): TGTGCCAGCAGCTCGGACAGGGGCCAAGAGACCCAGTACTTC.

This chain links TRBV7-2 with TRBJ2-7, with a possible D match to TRBD1 (5 bases). Trimming left V 9 bases short and J 0 bases short, with 15 bases between. The CDR3 covers 14 residues. CDR1 is SGHTA and CDR2 is FQGNSA in the germline V gene. The CDR3: CASSTQGGSYEQYF. CDR3 DNA sequence: TGTGCCAGTTCTACGCAGGGCGGCTCCTACGAGCAGTACTTC. Full variable domain (rest looked up from reference TRBV7-2 and TRBJ2-7): GAGVSQSPSNKVTEKGKDVELRCDPISGHTALYWYRQSLGQGLEFLIYFQGNSAPDKSGLPSDRFSAERTGGSVSTLTIQRTQQEDSAVYLCASSTQGGSYEQYFGPGTRLTVT.

This clone was seen a few times. The V call is TRBV7-9, the J call TRBJ2-7, with D possibly being TRBD2 (6 bases). The CDR3 consists of 15 residues. Between the trimmed V and J ends, which lost 4 bases and 3 bases, there was a span of 16 bases. Germline CDR1 SEHNR, CDR2 FQNEAQ (reference sequence). For the CDR3, the DNA is TGTGCCAGCAGCTCCCACCGGGGGAAGGTCTACGAGCAGTACTTC. Its protein is CASSSHRGKVYEQYF.

The CDR3 reads CASSQLPGNTGELFF. The CDR3, as DNA: TGTGCCAGCAGCCAACTTCCGGGGAACACCGGGGAGCTGTTTTTT. The chain uses TRBV27 and TRBJ2-2; D not certain. Germline loops: CDR1 MNHEY, CDR2 SMNVEV (reference sequence). V dropped 6 bases and J dropped 1 base, with 12 bases sitting between them. The CDR3 spans 15 residues.

In its sample, this clone was seen a few times. This sequence joins TRBV11-2 and TRBJ1-6, with 9 nucleotides matching TRBD1. The CDR3 sequence is 16 residues long. Losses at the gene ends were 2 bases for V and 9 bases for J; bases not matched to a gene: 8. Germline-derived CDR1 and CDR2 are SGHAT and FQNNGV. For the CDR3, the DNA is TGTGCCAGCAGCTTATTCGGGACAGGGAAGATTTCACCCCTCCACTTT. This sequence encodes CASSLFGTGKISPLHF. Together with reference TRBV11-2 and TRBJ1-6, the CDR3 gives the full variable domain: EAGVAQSPRYKIIEKRQSVAFWCNPISGHATLYWYQQILGQGPKLLIQFQNNGVVDDSQLPKDRFSAERLKGVDSTLKIQPAKLEDSAVYLCASSLFGTGKISPLHFGNGTRLTVT.

The chain joins TRBV2 to TRBJ1-4; D may be TRBD1 (5 bases). The germline V gene has CDR1 SNHLY and CDR2 FYNNEI. There are 17 residues in the CDR3. V dropped 1 base and J dropped 5 bases, with 17 bases sitting between them. CDR3 DNA: TGTGCCAGCAGTGAAGTGTATGGCGGGGGGAACAATGAAAAACTGTTTTTT. Its translation: CASSEVYGGGNNEKLFF.

V usage is TRBV7-9 and J usage is TRBJ2-7; weak D call: TRBD1 (5 bases). V gave up 5 bases and J gave up 4 bases, with 9 bases separating them. The CDR3 runs 12 residues. The germline V gene has CDR1 SEHNR and CDR2 FQNEAQ (reference sequence). The CDR3 reads CASSGDRYEQYF. The CDR3 DNA is TGTGCCAGCAGCGGCGACAGATACGAGCAGTACTTC.

This rearrangement joins TRBV7-8 to TRBJ2-7; D perhaps matches TRBD1 (6 bases). The CDR3 runs 15 residues. The germline gives CDR1 SGHVS, CDR2 FQNEAQ. V was shortened by 3 bases and J by 0 bases, with 12 bases between the two germline ends. The CDR3 loop reads CASSFHQGPSYEQYF. In DNA, the CDR3 is TGTGCCAGCAGCTTTCATCAGGGGCCCTCCTACGAGCAGTACTTC.

This clone was counted a few times. The chain carries TRBV2 and TRBJ1-6, with D perhaps matching TRBD1 (5 bases). CDR1 is SNHLY and CDR2 is FYNNEI in the germline V gene. V gave up 0 bases and J gave up 9 bases, with 9 bases separating them. The CDR3 is made up of 14 amino acids. The CDR3 reads CASSEALGRSPLHF. Written as DNA, the CDR3 is TGTGCCAGCAGTGAAGCGCTGGGGCGTTCACCCCTCCACTTT. The full variable domain, rest sourced from reference TRBV2 and TRBJ1-6, is EPEVTQTPSHQVTQMGQEVILRCVPISNHLYFYWYRQILGQKVEFLVSFYNNEISEKSEIFDDQFSVERPDGSNFTLKIRSTKLEDSAMYFCASSEALGRSPLHFGNGTRLTVT.

There are a few counts of this clone. The chain links TRBV4-2 to TRBJ1-1; D might be TRBD1 (5 bases). Trimming cost V 0 bases and J 2 bases, with 7 bases left between them. CDR3 length: 14 residues. From germline, CDR1 is LGHNA and CDR2 YNFKEQ. CDR3 nucleotides: TGTGCCAGCAGCCAAGACAGGGCTAACACTGAAGCTTTCTTT. It translates to CASSQDRANTEAFF.

The rearrangement links TRBV7-9 to TRBJ2-3; 11 nucleotides agree with TRBD2. Germline-derived CDR1 and CDR2 are SEHNR and FQNEAQ (reference sequence). V lost 6 bases to trimming and J lost 2 bases; unmatched junction nucleotides: 7. This CDR3 comprises 16 residues. The CDR3 bases are TGTGCCAGCAGACCACTAGCGGGGGTAATCACAGATACGCAGTATTTT. Amino acids: CASRPLAGVITDTQYF.

The genes are TRBV5-6 and TRBJ1-1, with D possibly being TRBD1 (5 bases). The CDR3 is made up of 11 amino acids. Deletions cut 7 bases from V and 8 bases from J, with 12 bases between. From germline, CDR1 is SGHDT and CDR2 YYEEEE. In nucleotides, the CDR3 is TGTGCCAGCGGTCAGACAGAAGAAGCTTTCTTT. Residues: CASGQTEEAFF.

The table lists this clone with a count of one. CDR3 sequence: CASSQESPYSGRPMSYEQYF. DNA for the CDR3: TGCGCCAGCAGCCAAGAAAGTCCGTATAGCGGGAGACCAATGTCCTACGAGCAGTACTTC. The chain links TRBV4-3 to TRBJ2-7, with 9 bases matching TRBD2. V was pared by 0 bases and J by 1 base, with 16 bases of the junction left unmatched. CDR3 length: 20 residues. Germline V gene sequence: CDR1 LGHNA, CDR2 YSLEER.

The J gene is TRBJ1-2, the V gene TRBV7-2; 8 bases align to TRBD1. Germline CDR1 and CDR2: SGHTA and FQGNSA. This CDR3 is 13 amino acids long. CDR3 nucleotides: TGTGTGGGACAGGCAGAACCCAACTATGGCTACACCTTC. Its translation is CVGQAEPNYGYTF.

The rearrangement uses TRBV27 and TRBJ2-7, with TRBD2 matching 7 bases. The V segment lost 5 bases and the J segment 2 bases; nucleotides outside the gene matches: 6. Germline lookup yields CDR1 MNHEY and CDR2 SMNVEV (reference sequence). The CDR3 consists of 14 residues. The CDR3 DNA is TGTGCCAGCAGTCTACCGGGACTACCCTACGAGCAGTACTTC. This sequence encodes CASSLPGLPYEQYF.

The CDR3 protein is CSASLGNGYTF. The CDR3 DNA reads as TGCAGTGCTTCCCTCGGGAATGGCTACACCTTC. The genes are TRBV20-1 and TRBJ1-2; D gene uncertain. CDR1 is DFQATT and CDR2 is SNEGSKA in the germline V gene (reference sequence). The CDR3 has 11 residues. The V and J ends lost 5 bases and 6 bases respectively, with 10 bases between them.

There are a few counts of this clone. V and J are TRBV2 and TRBJ1-2, with D uncertain. In germline, CDR1 is SNHLY, CDR2 FYNNEI. CDR3 length: 14 amino acids. The V end lost 2 bases, the J end lost 4 bases, and 11 bases lay between the germline ends. The CDR3 nucleotides read TGTGCCAGCAGTGAACGGGGTGGTAGCTATGGCTACACCTTC. Its protein product is CASSERGGSYGYTF.

The chain carries TRBV6-6 and TRBJ2-1, with TRBD1 as a possible D gene (5 bases). Trimming removed 0 bases from V and 5 bases from J, with 11 bases in between. There are 15 residues in the CDR3. Germline-derived CDR1 and CDR2 are MNHNY and SVGAGI (reference sequence). CDR3 sequence: CASSYSIQANNEQFF. The CDR3 DNA reads TGTGCCAGCAGTTACTCGATACAGGCCAACAATGAGCAGTTCTTC.

The chain has TRBV6-1 and TRBJ2-7; no clear D gene. Germline V lookup: CDR1 MNHNS, CDR2 SASEGT. Trimming left V 8 bases short and J 2 bases short, with 16 bases between. The CDR3 has 14 amino acids. The CDR3: CASVHGEKTYEQYF. The CDR3 region has the DNA TGTGCCAGCGTCCATGGAGAAAAGACCTACGAGCAGTACTTC.

The chain joins TRBV7-9 to TRBJ1-3; D ambiguous. Germline CDR1 reads SEHNR; CDR2 reads FQNEAQ (reference sequence). V shed 5 bases and J shed 2 bases, with 7 bases lying between them. The CDR3 is 13 amino acids. The CDR3 bases are TGTGCCAGCAGCCGACTCCCTGGAAACACCATATATTTT. Its protein product is CASSRLPGNTIYF.

This clone turned up a few times. The chain combines TRBV4-2 with TRBJ2-7, with 10 bases fitting TRBD2. V trimming: 1 base; J trimming: 2 bases; junction bases outside the gene matches: 5. The CDR3 is 16 amino acids. CDR1 and CDR2 (germline): LGHNA, YNFKEQ. CDR3 DNA: TGTGCCAGCAGCCAAGCCCCTAGCGGGAGTGCCTACGAGCAGTACTTC. This sequence encodes CASSQAPSGSAYEQYF.

The chain combines TRBV5-1 with TRBJ2-3; TRBD1 might be the D (6 bases). Germline lookup yields CDR1 SGHRS and CDR2 YFSETQ. The V and J ends lost 4 bases and 0 bases respectively, with 9 bases between them. There are 14 residues in the CDR3. For the CDR3, the DNA is TGCGCCAGCAGCGGGACACCTAGCACAGATACGCAGTATTTT. Its protein is CASSGTPSTDTQYF.

About this clone: No DNA is shown, since the ends of the CDR3 on it are uncertain; the CDR3 is the one TCRdb lists. The chain has TRBV5-1 and TRBJ1-1. The CDR3 has 13 amino acids, counting both end residues. Germline CDR1 SGHRS, CDR2 YFSETQ. CDR3 amino acids: CASSFFGETEAFF.

This chain links TRBV4-3 with TRBJ2-1, with 9 positions matching TRBD2. V shed 0 bases and J 9 bases; nucleotides not matched to a gene: 9. The germline V gene encodes CDR1 LGHNA and CDR2 YSLEER. The CDR3 covers 16 residues. CDR3 protein: CASSQEVAGVRVEQFF. The CDR3 DNA is TGCGCCAGCAGCCAAGAAGTAGCGGGAGTCCGGGTTGAGCAGTTCTTC.